This TCR beta chain stems from a study of control samples from healthy donors and cancer patients. The table came from immunoSEQ multiplex PCR; TCRdb's copy has only in-frame clones and leaves some out. The sample records approximately 180,000 clones, about 90% being singletons. Sequencing was done on a sample of blood. The sequence was obtained from a woman aged 40-49 years in good health.

Here the CDR3 reads CASSARVPSTDTQYF. The DNA for the CDR3 is TGTGCCAGCAGCGCCAGGGTTCCGAGCACAGATACGCAGTATTTT. The chain employs TRBV11-2 and TRBJ2-3; TRBD1 is a possible D gene (5 bases). The germline CDR1 and CDR2 sequences are SGHAT and FQNNGV. V dropped 5 bases and J dropped 0 bases, with 12 bases sitting between them. The CDR3 extends over 15 amino acids. The complete variable domain, with remaining parts taken from reference TRBV11-2 and TRBJ2-3, reads EAGVAQSPRYKIIEKRQSVAFWCNPISGHATLYWYQQILGQGPKLLIQFQNNGVVDDSQLPKDRFSAERLKGVDSTLKIQPAKLEDSAVYLCASSARVPSTDTQYFGPGTRLTVL.